Below are 4 T cell receptor beta chains sequenced from a single sample in a study of T cell responses to AZD1222 COVID-19 vaccine (dated by TCRdb to the early 2020s). Read against the paper, the sample's time point label means: baseline before first vaccination. Preparation of the library involved the immunoSEQ multiplex PCR assay. The table was pulled from immuneACCESS by TCRdb, which kept in-frame rearrangements only. Such tables lose some clones; where checked, under half of the loss comes from unresolved V genes, and the rest has no known cause. This sample gives more than 150,000 clones in total; approximately 90% of them show up just once. Of the sample, 5% to 7.5% is held by the ten largest clones. The sample consisted of peripheral blood, taken on day 0 of AZD1222 vaccination. The receptors come from an adult in good health.

The genes are TRBV6-5 and TRBJ2-3, with TRBD2 matching 8 bases. V trimming: 5 bases; J trimming: 3 bases; junction bases outside the gene matches: 4. The germline CDR1 and CDR2 sequences are MNHEY and SVGAGI. The CDR3 has 14 residues. CDR3 protein: CASSTGLVTDTQYF. The CDR3 DNA reads as TGTGCCAGCAGTACGGGACTAGTTACAGATACGCAGTATTTT.

V gene TRBV7-2 combines with J gene TRBJ1-1; D uncertain. V lost 2 bases and J 1 base, leaving 8 bases between the germline ends. Germline-derived CDR1 and CDR2 are SGHTA and FQGNSA. CDR3 length: 14 amino acids. The CDR3 region is CASSLYPPNTEAFF. CDR3 nucleotides: TGTGCCAGCAGCTTATACCCGCCGAACACTGAAGCTTTCTTT.

This clone has just a few counts. J is TRBJ2-5 and V is TRBV5-8, with TRBD2 matching over 13 bases. CDR1 SGHTS and CDR2 YDEGEE come from the germline V gene. The CDR3 contains 16 residues. J gave up 4 bases and V 4 bases, and 7 bases lay outside the gene matches. CDR3 protein: CASSLGLAGERETQYF. The CDR3 DNA reads TGTGCCAGCAGCCTAGGACTAGCGGGGGAGCGAGAGACCCAGTACTTC.

CDR3 DNA: TGTGCCAGCACACCCAGGCCTAGCGGGGAAGACAATGAGCAGTTCTTC. Translating it yields CASTPRPSGEDNEQFF. The gene calls are TRBV5-5 and TRBJ2-1; 9 nucleotides agree with TRBD2. The CDR3 has 16 residues. Germline CDR1 reads SGHKS; CDR2 reads YYEKEE (reference sequence). Trimming at V came to 6 bases and at J to 5 bases, leaving 12 bases not matched to a gene.